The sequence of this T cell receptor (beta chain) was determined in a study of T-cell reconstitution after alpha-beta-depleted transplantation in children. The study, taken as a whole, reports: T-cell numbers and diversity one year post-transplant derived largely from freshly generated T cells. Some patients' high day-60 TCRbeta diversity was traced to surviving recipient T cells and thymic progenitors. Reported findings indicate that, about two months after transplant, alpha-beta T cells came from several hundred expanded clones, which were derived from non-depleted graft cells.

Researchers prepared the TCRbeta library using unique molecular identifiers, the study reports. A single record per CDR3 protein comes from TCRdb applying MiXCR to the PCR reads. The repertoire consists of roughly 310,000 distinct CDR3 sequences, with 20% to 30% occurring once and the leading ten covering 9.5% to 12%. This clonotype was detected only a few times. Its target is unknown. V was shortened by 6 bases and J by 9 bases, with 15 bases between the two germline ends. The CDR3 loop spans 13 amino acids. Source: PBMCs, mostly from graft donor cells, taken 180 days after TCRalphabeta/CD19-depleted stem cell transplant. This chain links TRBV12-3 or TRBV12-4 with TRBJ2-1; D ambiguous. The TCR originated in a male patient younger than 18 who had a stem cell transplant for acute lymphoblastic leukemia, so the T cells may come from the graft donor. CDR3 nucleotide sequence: TGTGCCAGCAGCCTCACCCCAGTGGGTGAGCAGTTCTTC. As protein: CASSLTPVGEQFF.